This TCR beta chain was retrieved from a study of Ad26.COV2.S vaccination and SARS-CoV-2 variants. On the study more broadly: By the intramuscular route, Ad26.COV2.S was given once, or twice 56 days apart.

Treatment indicated: 15 to 20 received Ad26.COV2.S at low or high dose, single or two shots; about 5 received placebo; per-sample allocation not given. Specimen acquisition occurred on day 63 following the initial vaccine or placebo injection. Method: immunoSEQ multiplex PCR; TCRdb's copy keeps in-frame clones and lacks some. The sample carries about 410,000 clones, approximately 90% recorded once. The sample was peripheral blood, taken in a trial of Ad26.COV2.S vaccine versus placebo. The sequence came from a person aged 18-60 years who received the Ad26.COV2.S COVID-19 vaccine or a placebo.

The CDR3 here is CASSRLATKETQYF. The CDR3 region has the DNA TGTGCCAGCAGCCGTCTGGCGACCAAAGAGACCCAGTACTTC. The V gene is TRBV5-6, the J gene TRBJ2-5; D gene uncertain. V shed 4 bases and J shed 3 bases, with 13 bases lying between them. The CDR3 contains 14 residues. CDR1 and CDR2 from the germline V gene are SGHDT and YYEEEE.